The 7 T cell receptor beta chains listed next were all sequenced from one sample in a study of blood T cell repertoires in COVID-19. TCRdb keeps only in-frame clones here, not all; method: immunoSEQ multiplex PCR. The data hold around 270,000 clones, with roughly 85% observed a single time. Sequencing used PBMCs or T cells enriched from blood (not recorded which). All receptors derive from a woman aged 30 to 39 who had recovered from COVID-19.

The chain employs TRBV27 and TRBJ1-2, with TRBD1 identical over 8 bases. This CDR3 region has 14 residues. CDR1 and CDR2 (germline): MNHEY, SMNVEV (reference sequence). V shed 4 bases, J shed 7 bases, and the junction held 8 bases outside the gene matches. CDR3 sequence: CASSSGQGRRGYTF. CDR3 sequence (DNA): TGTGCCAGCAGTTCCGGACAGGGCCGTCGTGGCTACACCTTC.

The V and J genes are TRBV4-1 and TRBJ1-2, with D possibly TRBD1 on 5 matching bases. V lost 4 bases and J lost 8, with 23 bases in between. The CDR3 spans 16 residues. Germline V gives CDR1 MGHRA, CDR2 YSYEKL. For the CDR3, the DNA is TGCGCCAGCAGCCGAATATCCCCCAGGGCGCTCGACGGCTACACCTTC. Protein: CASSRISPRALDGYTF.

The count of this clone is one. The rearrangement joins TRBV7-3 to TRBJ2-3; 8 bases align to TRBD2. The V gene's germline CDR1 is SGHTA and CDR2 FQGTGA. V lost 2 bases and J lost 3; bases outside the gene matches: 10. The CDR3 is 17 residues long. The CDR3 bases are TGTGCCAGCAGCTTACAGGAAGTAGCGGGACGAACAGATACGCAGTATTTT. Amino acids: CASSLQEVAGRTDTQYF.

CDR3 residues: CASSSWDRATVDGTDTQYF. DNA of the CDR3: TGTGCCAGCAGCTCTTGGGACAGGGCTACCGTTGATGGCACAGATACGCAGTATTTT. The chain recombines TRBV14 with TRBJ2-3; 9 positions match TRBD1. The CDR3 totals 19 residues. V was pared by 5 bases and J by 1 base, with 16 bases of the junction left unmatched. From germline, CDR1 is SGHDN and CDR2 FVKESK.

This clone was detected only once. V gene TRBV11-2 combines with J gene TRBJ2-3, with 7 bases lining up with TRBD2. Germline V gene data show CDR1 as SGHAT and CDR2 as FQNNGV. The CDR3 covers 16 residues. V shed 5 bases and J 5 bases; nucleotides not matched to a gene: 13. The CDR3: CASSPRLAAQGDTQYF. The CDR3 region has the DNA TGTGCCAGCAGCCCCCGACTAGCAGCCCAAGGAGATACGCAGTATTTT. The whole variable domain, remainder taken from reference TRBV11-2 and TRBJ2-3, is EAGVAQSPRYKIIEKRQSVAFWCNPISGHATLYWYQQILGQGPKLLIQFQNNGVVDDSQLPKDRFSAERLKGVDSTLKIQPAKLEDSAVYLCASSPRLAAQGDTQYFGPGTRLTVL.

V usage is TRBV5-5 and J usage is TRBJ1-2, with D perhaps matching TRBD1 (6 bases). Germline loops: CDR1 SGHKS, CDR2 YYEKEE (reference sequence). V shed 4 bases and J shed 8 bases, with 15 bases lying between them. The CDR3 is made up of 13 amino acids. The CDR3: CASSQRQEGGYTF. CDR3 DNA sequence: TGTGCCAGCAGCCAGAGACAGGAAGGCGGCTACACCTTC.

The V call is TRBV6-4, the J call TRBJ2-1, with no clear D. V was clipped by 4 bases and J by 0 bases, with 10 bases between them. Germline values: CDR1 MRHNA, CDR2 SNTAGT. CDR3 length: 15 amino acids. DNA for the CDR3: TGTGCCAGCAGTGGAACAGCCGGCTCCTACAATGAGCAGTTCTTC. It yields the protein CASSGTAGSYNEQFF.